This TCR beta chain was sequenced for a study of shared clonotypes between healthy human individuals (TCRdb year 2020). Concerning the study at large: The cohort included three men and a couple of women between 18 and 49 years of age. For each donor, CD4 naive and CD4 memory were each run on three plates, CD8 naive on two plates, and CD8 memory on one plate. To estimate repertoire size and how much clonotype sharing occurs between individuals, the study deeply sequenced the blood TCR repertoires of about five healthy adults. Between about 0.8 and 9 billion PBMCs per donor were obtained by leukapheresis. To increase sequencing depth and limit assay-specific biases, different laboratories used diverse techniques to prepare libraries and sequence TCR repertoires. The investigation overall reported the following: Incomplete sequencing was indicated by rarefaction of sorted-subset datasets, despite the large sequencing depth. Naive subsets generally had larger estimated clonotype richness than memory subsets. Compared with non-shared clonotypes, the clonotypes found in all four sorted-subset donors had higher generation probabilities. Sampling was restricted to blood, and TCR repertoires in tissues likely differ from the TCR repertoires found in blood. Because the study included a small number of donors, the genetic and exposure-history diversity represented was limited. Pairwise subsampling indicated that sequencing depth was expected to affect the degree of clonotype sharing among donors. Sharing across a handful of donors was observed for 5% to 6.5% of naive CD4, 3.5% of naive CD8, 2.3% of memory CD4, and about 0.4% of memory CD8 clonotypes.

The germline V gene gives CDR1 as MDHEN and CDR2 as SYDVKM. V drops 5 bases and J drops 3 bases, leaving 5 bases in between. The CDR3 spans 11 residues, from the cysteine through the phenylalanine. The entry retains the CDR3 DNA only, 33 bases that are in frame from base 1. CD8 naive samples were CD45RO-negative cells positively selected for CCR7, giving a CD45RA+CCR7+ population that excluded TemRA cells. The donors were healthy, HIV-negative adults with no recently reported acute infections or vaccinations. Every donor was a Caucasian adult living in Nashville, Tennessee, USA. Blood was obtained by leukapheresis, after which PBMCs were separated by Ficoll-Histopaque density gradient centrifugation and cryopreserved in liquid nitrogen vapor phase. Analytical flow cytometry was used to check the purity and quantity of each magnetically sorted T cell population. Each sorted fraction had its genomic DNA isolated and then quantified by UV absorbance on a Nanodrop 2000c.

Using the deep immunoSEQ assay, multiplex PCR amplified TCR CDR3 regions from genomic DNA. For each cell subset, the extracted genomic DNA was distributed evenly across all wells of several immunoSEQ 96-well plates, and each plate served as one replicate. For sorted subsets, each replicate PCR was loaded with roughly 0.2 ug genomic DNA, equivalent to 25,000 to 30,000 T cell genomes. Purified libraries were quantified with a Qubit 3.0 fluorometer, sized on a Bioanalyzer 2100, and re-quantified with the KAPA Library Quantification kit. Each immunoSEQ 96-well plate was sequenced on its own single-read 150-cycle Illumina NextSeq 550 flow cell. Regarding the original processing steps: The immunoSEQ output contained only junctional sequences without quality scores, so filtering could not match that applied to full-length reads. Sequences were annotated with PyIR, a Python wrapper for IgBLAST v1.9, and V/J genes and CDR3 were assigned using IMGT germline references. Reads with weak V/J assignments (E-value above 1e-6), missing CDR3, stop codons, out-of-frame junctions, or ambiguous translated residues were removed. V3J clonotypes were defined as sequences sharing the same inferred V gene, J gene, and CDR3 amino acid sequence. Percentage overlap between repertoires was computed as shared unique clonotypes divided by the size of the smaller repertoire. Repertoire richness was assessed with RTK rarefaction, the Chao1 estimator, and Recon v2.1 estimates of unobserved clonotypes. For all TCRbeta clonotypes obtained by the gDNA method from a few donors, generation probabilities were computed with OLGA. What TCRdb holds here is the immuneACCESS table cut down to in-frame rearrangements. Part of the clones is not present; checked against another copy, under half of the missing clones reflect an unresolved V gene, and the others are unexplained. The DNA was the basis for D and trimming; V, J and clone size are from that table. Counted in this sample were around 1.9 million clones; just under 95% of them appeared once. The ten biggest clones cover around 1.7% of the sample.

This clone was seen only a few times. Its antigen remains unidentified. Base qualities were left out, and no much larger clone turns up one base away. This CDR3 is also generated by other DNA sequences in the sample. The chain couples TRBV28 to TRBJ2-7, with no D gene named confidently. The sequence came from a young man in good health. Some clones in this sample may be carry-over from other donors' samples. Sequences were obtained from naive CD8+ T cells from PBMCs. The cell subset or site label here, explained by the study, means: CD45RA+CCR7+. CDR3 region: CASSPNYEQYF. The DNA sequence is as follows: TGTGCCAGCAGTCCTAACTACGAGCAGTACTTC. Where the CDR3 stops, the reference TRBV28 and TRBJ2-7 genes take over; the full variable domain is DVKVTQSSRYLVKRTGEKVFLECVQDMDHENMFWYRQDPGLGLRLIYFSYDVKMKEKGDIPEGYSVSREKKERFSLILESASTNQTSMYLCASSPNYEQYFGPGTRLTVT.